Shown below are 19 T cell receptor beta chains from a single sample sequenced in a study of cytomegalovirus exposure and HLA in healthy donors. Both 60 Vbeta primers and 13 Jbeta primers went into the PCR. Generated by immunoSEQ multiplex PCR, the TCRdb table keeps only in-frame clones and is missing some. This sample has about 140,000 clones, with 80% found just once. The sequencing sample was made of PBMCs. The receptors derive from a male donor in good health and CMV-seropositive.

V gene TRBV28 combines with J gene TRBJ2-7; weak D call: TRBD1 (5 bases). The CDR3 has 14 residues. Deletions cut 6 bases from V and 2 bases from J, with 14 bases between. Germline V CDR1 and CDR2: MDHEN, SYDVKM. CDR3 sequence (DNA): TGTGCCAGCAGCCTACAGGTGACAACCTACGAGCAGTACTTC. Encoded protein: CASSLQVTTYEQYF. Variable domain in full (rest from reference TRBV28 and TRBJ2-7): DVKVTQSSRYLVKRTGEKVFLECVQDMDHENMFWYRQDPGLGLRLIYFSYDVKMKEKGDIPEGYSVSREKKERFSLILESASTNQTSMYLCASSLQVTTYEQYFGPGTRLTVT.

The rearrangement uses TRBV12-5 and TRBJ1-2; TRBD1 aligns across 8 bases. The CDR3 consists of 16 residues. The germline V gene encodes CDR1 LGHNT and CDR2 FRNRAP. Unmatched junction bases numbered 11, after V lost 6 bases and J lost 2 bases. This chain's CDR3 is CASGDVQGALNYGYTF. DNA of the CDR3: TGTGCTAGTGGCGACGTCCAGGGGGCGCTGAACTATGGCTACACCTTC.

The chain couples TRBV30 to TRBJ2-7; a possible D gene is TRBD2 (6 bases). The V and J ends lost 5 bases and 0 bases respectively, with 14 bases between them. Germline-derived CDR1 and CDR2 are GTSNPN and SVGIG (reference sequence). This CDR3 is 14 amino acids long. CDR3 loop: CAWARDSDSYEQYF. The CDR3 coding sequence is TGTGCCTGGGCTAGGGACTCAGACTCCTACGAGCAGTACTTC.

The chain employs TRBV9 and TRBJ2-7, with 15 positions matching TRBD2. Germline assignment: CDR1 SGDLS and CDR2 YYNGEE. Trimming cost V 2 bases and J 9 bases; bases outside gene matches: 3. This CDR3 has 14 amino acids. This CDR3 is CASSVGTSGGPQYF. The CDR3, as DNA: TGTGCCAGCAGCGTTGGGACTAGCGGGGGGCCGCAGTACTTC.

This clone came up a few times. The CDR3 DNA follows: TGCGCCAGCAGCGGCGGGGGGACGTCCTACAATGAGCAGTTCTTC. Amino acid sequence: CASSGGGTSYNEQFF. J is TRBJ2-1 and V is TRBV5-1, with 8 nucleotides matching TRBD2. V was pared by 4 bases and J by 1 base, with 4 bases of the junction left unmatched. Looked up from germline, CDR1 is SGHRS and CDR2 is YFSETQ. There are 15 residues in the CDR3.

The rearrangement joins TRBV19 to TRBJ2-1, with D possibly matching TRBD1 (6 bases). The CDR3 length is 15 residues. Trimming stripped 3 bases from V and 5 bases from J, with 14 bases between. Germline CDR1 LNHDA, CDR2 SQIVND (reference sequence). In nucleotides, the CDR3 is TGTGCCAGTAGTATCGCGAGGGACACACACAATGAGCAGTTCTTC. Its translation: CASSIARDTHNEQFF.

The J gene is TRBJ1-3, the V gene TRBV19; a possible D gene is TRBD1 (6 bases). Per germline, CDR1 LNHDA and CDR2 SQIVND (reference sequence). V lost 8 bases to trimming and J lost 0 bases, with 14 bases between them. This CDR3 region has 15 residues. CDR3 in DNA: TGTGCCAGTTGTGAGACAGGTTACTCTGGAAACACCATATATTTT. It specifies CASCETGYSGNTIYF.

V and J are TRBV11-2 and TRBJ2-7; 7 nucleotides line up with TRBD1. This CDR3 comprises 14 residues. The ends lost 4 bases at V and 3 bases at J; junction bases unmatched: 6. Germline CDR1 SGHAT, CDR2 FQNNGV. The CDR3 protein is CASSSRDSSYEQYF. CDR3 DNA sequence: TGTGCCAGCAGCTCCCGGGACAGCAGCTACGAGCAGTACTTC.

This rearrangement joins TRBV19 to TRBJ2-1; tentatively, D is TRBD2 (5 bases). This CDR3 has 14 amino acids. Trimming shortened V by 9 bases and J by 1 base, and 13 bases separated the two germline ends. In germline, CDR1 is LNHDA, CDR2 SQIVND (reference sequence). The CDR3 protein is CASRGRSSYNEQFF. CDR3 nucleotide sequence: TGTGCCAGCCGCGGGCGGAGTTCCTACAATGAGCAGTTCTTC.

This clone was seen once. The J gene is TRBJ2-1, the V gene TRBV18, with 9 bases identical to TRBD2. Trimming took 3 bases from V and 8 from J; bases not matched to a gene: 8. This CDR3 is built from 15 residues. Germline V gene data show CDR1 as KGHSH and CDR2 as LQKENI. The chain's CDR3 is CASSPGLARGYEQFF. Here the CDR3 DNA reads TGTGCCAGCTCACCGGGACTAGCAAGGGGATATGAGCAGTTCTTC.

This clone was observed a few times. The chain is built from TRBV9 and TRBJ2-1; 7 nucleotides line up with TRBD1. The CDR3 length is 11 residues. Germline CDR1 and CDR2: SGDLS and YYNGEE. V trimming: 4 bases; J trimming: 10 bases; junction bases outside the gene matches: 2. CDR3 nucleotides: TGTGCCAGCAGCCGACAGGGAGAGCAGTTCTTC. Protein sequence: CASSRQGEQFF. The whole variable domain, filled in from reference TRBV9 and TRBJ2-1, reads DSGVTQTPKHLITATGQRVTLRCSPRSGDLSVYWYQQSLDQGLQFLIQYYNGEERAKGNILERFSAQQFPDLHSELNLSSLELGDSALYFCASSRQGEQFFGPGTRLTVL.

The genes are TRBV19 and TRBJ2-2, with D uncertain. The CDR3 totals 13 residues. Germline V lookup: CDR1 LNHDA, CDR2 SQIVND (reference sequence). Deletions cut 3 bases from V and 5 bases from J, with 7 bases between. The CDR3 loop is CASSISRTGELFF. CDR3 coding DNA: TGTGCCAGTAGTATTTCCAGAACCGGGGAGCTGTTTTTT.

The rearrangement links TRBV19 to TRBJ2-3; D unresolved. The CDR3 has 12 residues. Germline assignment: CDR1 LNHDA and CDR2 SQIVND (reference sequence). The V end was cut by 5 bases, the J end by 3 bases, with 6 bases between. The CDR3 DNA reads as TGTGCCAGTAGTTTTGCGACAGATACGCAGTATTTT. Translating gives CASSFATDTQYF.

V usage is TRBV10-3 and J usage is TRBJ1-2; TRBD1 matches 7 bases. Germline V gives CDR1 ENHRY, CDR2 SYGVKD. This CDR3 is built from 13 residues. V shed 10 bases, J shed 1 base, and the junction held 6 bases outside the gene matches. The CDR3 spells CATQGQLNYGYTF. The CDR3 nucleotides read TGTGCCACCCAGGGACAGCTTAACTATGGCTACACCTTC.

The chain employs TRBV5-1 and TRBJ2-7; TRBD1 agrees at 11 bases. The CDR3 contains 15 residues. V lost 4 bases, J lost 3 bases, and 6 bases stayed unmatched. Looked up from germline, CDR1 is SGHRS and CDR2 is YFSETQ. The CDR3 region is CASSPGQGAVYEQYF. In nucleotides, the CDR3 is TGCGCCAGCAGCCCAGGACAGGGGGCGGTCTACGAGCAGTACTTC.

This chain joins TRBV27 and TRBJ2-5; 9 positions match TRBD2. Germline CDR1 is MNHEY and CDR2 is SMNVEV (reference sequence). The V segment lost 6 bases and the J segment 5 bases; nucleotides outside the gene matches: 10. This CDR3 contains 15 residues. As DNA, the CDR3 is TGTGCCAGCAGAGTGCTAGCGGGGAGGGGGGAGACCCAGTACTTC. Protein: CASRVLAGRGETQYF.

CDR3 amino acids: CASSQGTGSSGNTIYF. The CDR3, as DNA: TGCGCCAGCAGCCAGGGGACAGGCAGCTCTGGAAACACCATATATTTT. This sequence joins TRBV5-1 and TRBJ1-3, with TRBD1 matching over 8 bases. Looked up from germline, CDR1 is SGHRS and CDR2 is YFSETQ. CDR3 length: 16 residues. The V segment lost 4 bases and the J segment 0 bases; nucleotides outside the gene matches: 6.

The chain joins TRBV25-1 to TRBJ1-1; no reliable D call. The CDR3 runs to 18 residues. The V gene lost 8 bases and the J gene lost 0 bases, with 25 bases spanning the gap. CDR1 MGHDK and CDR2 SYGVNS come from the germline V gene. The CDR3 DNA is TGTGCCAGCCGGCGGGAGGCAGGCACCCTATTCATGAACACTGAAGCTTTCTTT. Protein product: CASRREAGTLFMNTEAFF.

V and J are TRBV5-4 and TRBJ2-7, with 10 bases lining up with TRBD1. In germline, CDR1 is SGHNT, CDR2 YYREEE (reference sequence). The CDR3 consists of 14 residues. Trimming at V came to 4 bases and at J to 4 bases, leaving 5 bases not matched to a gene. The CDR3 is CASSVGTGVYEQYF. As DNA, the CDR3 is TGTGCCAGCAGCGTGGGGACAGGGGTTTACGAGCAGTACTTC.